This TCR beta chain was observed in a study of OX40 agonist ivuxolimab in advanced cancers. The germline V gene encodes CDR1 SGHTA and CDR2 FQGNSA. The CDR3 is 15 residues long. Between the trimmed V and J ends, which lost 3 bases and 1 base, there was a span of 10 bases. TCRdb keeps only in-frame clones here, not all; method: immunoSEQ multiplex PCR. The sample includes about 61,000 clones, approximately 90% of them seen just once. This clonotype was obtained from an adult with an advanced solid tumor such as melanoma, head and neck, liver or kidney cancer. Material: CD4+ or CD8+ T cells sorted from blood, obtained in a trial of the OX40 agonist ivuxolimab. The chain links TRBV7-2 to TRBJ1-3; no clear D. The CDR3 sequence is CASSFSEASGNTIYF. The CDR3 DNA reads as TGTGCCAGCAGCTTCTCCGAGGCGTCTGGAAACACCATATATTTT.